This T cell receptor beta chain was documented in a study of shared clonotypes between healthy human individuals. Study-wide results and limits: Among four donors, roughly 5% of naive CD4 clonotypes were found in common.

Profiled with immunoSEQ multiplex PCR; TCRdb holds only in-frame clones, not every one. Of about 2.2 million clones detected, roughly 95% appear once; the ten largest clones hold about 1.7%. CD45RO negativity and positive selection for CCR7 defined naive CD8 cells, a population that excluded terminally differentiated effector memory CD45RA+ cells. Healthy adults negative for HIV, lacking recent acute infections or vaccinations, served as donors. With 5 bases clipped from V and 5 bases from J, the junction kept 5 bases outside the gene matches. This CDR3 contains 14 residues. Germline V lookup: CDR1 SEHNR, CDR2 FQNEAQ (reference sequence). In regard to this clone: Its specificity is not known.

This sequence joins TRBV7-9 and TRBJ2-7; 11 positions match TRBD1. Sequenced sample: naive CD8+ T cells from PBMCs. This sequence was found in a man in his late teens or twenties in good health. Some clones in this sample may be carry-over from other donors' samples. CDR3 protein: CASSTRTGGDEQYF. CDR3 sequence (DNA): TGTGCCAGCAGCACAAGGACAGGGGGCGACGAGCAGTACTTC.